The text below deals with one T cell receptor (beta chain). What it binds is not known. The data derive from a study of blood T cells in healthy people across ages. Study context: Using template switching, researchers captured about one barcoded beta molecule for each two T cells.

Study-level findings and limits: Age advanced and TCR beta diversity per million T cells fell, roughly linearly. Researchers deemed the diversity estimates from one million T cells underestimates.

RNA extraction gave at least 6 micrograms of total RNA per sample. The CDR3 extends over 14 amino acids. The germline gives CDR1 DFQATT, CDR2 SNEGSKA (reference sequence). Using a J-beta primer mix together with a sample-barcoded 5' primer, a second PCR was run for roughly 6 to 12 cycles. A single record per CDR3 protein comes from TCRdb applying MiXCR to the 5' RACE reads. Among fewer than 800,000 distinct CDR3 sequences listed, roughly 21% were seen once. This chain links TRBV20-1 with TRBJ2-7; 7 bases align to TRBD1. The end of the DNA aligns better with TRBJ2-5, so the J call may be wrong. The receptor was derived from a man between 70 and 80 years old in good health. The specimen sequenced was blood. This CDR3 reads CSATTGARKETQYF. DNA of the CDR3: TGCAGTGCTACTACAGGGGCCCGAAAAGAGACCCAGTACTTC.